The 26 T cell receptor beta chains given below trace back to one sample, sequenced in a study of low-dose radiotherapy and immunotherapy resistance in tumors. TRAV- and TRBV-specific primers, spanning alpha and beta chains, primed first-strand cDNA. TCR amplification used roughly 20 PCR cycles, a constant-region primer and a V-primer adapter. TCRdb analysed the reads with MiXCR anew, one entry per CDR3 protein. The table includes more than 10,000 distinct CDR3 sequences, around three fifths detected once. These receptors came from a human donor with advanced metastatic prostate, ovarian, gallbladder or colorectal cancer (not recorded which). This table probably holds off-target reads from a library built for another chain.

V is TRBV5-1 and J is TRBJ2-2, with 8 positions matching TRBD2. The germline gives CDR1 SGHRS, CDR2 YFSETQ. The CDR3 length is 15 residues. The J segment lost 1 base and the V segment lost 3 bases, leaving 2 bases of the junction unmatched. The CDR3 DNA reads TGCGCCAGCAGCTCGGCGGGGGGGAACACCGGGGAGCTGTTTTTT. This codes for CASSSAGGNTGELFF.

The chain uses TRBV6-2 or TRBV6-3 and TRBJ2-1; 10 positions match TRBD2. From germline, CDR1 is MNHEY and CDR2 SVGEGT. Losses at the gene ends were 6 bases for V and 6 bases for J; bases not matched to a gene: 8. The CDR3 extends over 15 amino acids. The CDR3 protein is CASRLAGGDRNEQFF. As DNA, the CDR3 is TGTGCCAGCAGATTAGCGGGAGGTGACCGCAATGAGCAGTTCTTC.

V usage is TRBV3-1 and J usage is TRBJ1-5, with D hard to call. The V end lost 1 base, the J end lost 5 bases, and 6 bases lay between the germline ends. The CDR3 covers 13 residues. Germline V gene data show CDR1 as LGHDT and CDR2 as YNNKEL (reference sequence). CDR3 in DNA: TGTGCCAGCAGCCAAGTAAGAGATCAGCCCCAGCATTTT. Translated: CASSQVRDQPQHF.

This CDR3 reads CASSLLVSGGQGAYEQYF. The DNA of the CDR3 is TGTGCCAGCAGTTTATTGGTGTCGGGGGGACAAGGAGCCTACGAGCAGTACTTC. This chain uses TRBV28 with TRBJ2-7; D might be TRBD2 (7 bases). This CDR3 is built from 18 residues. Germline V CDR1 and CDR2: MDHEN, SYDVKM. V lost 1 base, J lost 2 bases, and 21 bases lay in between. The full variable domain, its missing parts supplied by reference TRBV28 and TRBJ2-7, is DVKVTQSSRYLVKRTGEKVFLECVQDMDHENMFWYRQDPGLGLRLIYFSYDVKMKEKGDIPEGYSVSREKKERFSLILESASTNQTSMYLCASSLLVSGGQGAYEQYFGPGTRLTVT.

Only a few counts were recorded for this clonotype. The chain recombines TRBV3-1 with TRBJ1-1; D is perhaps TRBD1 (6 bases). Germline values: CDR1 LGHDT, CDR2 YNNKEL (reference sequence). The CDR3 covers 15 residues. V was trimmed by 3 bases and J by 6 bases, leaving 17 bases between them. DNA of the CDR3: TGTGCCAGCAGCCAGAGTCACAGGGAAATCGCTGAAGCTTTCTTT. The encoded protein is CASSQSHREIAEAFF.

The CDR3 coding sequence is TGTGCCAGTAGTTTCGGAGAGGGGAGAGGCACAGATACGCAGTATTTT. Translating gives CASSFGEGRGTDTQYF. The chain combines TRBV19 with TRBJ2-3; D assignment may be TRBD1 or TRBD2 (5 bases each). This CDR3 comprises 16 residues. In germline, CDR1 is LNHDA, CDR2 SQIVND (reference sequence). Deletions cut 5 bases from V and 1 base from J, with 16 bases between.

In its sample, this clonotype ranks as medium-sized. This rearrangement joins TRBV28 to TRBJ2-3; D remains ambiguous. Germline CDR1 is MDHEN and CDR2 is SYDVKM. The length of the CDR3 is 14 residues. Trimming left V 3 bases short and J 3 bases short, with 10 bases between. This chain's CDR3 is CASSFLSGTDTQYF. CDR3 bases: TGTGCCAGCAGTTTTCTGTCCGGGACAGATACGCAGTATTTT.

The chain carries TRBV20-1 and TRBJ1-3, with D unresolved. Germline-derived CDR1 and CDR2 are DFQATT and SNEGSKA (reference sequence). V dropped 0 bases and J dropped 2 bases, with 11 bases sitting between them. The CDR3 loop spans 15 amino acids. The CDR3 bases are TGCAGTGCTAGAGATGGGATGGTGCCTGGAAACACCATATATTTT. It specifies CSARDGMVPGNTIYF.

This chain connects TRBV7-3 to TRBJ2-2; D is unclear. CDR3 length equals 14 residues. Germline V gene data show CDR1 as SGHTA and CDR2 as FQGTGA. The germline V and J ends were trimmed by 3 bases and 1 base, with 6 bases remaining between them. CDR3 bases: TGTGCCAGCAGCTTTGGCGAGAACACCGGGGAGCTGTTTTTT. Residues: CASSFGENTGELFF.

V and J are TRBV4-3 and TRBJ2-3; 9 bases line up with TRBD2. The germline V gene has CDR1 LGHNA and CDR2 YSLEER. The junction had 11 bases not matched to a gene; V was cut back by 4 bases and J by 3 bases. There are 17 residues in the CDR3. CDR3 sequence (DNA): TGCGCCAGCAGCCGAGAAGTGATAGCGGGGGCAACAGATACGCAGTATTTT. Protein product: CASSREVIAGATDTQYF.

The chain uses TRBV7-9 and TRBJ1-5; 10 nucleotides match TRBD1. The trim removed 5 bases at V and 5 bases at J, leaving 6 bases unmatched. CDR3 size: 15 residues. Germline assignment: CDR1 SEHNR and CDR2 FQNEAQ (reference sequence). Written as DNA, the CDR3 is TGTGCCAGCAGCACCGGACAGGGGGGTTATCAGCCCCAGCATTTT. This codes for CASSTGQGGYQPQHF.

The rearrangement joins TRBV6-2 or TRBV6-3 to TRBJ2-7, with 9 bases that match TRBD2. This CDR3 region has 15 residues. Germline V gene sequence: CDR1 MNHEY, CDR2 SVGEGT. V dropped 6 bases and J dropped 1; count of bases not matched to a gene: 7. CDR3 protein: CASRPPGLASYEQYF. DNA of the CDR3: TGTGCCAGCAGACCCCCGGGACTAGCTTCCTACGAGCAGTACTTC.

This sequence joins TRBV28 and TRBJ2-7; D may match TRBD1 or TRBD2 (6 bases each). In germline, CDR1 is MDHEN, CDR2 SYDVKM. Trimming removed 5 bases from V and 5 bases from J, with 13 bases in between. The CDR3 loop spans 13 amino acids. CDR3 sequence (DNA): TGTGCCAGCAGTGGGGGGCAGAATGACGAGCAGTACTTC. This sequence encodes CASSGGQNDEQYF.

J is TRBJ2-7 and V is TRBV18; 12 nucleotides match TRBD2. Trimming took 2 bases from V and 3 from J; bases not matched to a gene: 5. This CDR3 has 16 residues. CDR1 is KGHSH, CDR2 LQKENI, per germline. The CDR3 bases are TGTGCCAGCTCACCAACGGGACTAGCGGGTGTCTACGAGCAGTACTTC. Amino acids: CASSPTGLAGVYEQYF.

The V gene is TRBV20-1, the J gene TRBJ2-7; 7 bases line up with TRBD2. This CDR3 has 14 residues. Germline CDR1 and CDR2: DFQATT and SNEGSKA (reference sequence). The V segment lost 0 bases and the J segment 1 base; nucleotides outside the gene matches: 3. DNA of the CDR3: TGCAGTGCTAGAGATGGGGGAGGGTCCTACGAGCAGTACTTC. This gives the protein CSARDGGGSYEQYF.

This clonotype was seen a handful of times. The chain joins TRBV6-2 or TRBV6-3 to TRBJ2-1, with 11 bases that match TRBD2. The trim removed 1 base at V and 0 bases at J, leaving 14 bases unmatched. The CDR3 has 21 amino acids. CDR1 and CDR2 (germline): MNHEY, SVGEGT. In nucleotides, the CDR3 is TGTGCCAGCAGTTACTTGGAACTAGCGGGGGAAAGCTCGAGCTCCTACAATGAGCAGTTCTTC. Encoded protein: CASSYLELAGESSSSYNEQFF.

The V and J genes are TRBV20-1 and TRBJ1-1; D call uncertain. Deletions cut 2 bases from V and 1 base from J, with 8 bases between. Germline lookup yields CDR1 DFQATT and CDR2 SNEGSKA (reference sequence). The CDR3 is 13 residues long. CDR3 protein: CSARYAENTEAFF. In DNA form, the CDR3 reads TGCAGTGCTAGATACGCAGAGAACACTGAAGCTTTCTTT.

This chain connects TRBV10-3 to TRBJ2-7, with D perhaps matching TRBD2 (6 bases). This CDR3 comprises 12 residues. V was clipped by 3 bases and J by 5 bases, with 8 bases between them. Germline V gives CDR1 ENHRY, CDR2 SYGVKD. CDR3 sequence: CAISDREDEQYF. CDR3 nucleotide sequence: TGTGCCATCAGTGACAGGGAGGACGAGCAGTACTTC.

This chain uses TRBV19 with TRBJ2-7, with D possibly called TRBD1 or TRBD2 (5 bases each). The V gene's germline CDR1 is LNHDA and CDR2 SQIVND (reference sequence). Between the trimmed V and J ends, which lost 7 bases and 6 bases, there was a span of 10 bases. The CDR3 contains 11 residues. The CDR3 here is CASKEGSEQYF. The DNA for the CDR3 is TGTGCCAGTAAAGAGGGGAGCGAGCAGTACTTC.

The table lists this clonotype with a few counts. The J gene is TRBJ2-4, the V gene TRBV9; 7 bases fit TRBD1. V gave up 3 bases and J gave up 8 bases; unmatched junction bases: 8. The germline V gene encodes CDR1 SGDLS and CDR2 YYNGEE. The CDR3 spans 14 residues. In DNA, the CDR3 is TGTGCCAGCAGCGCGGGGACAGATTGGGACATTCAGTACTTC. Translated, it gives CASSAGTDWDIQYF.

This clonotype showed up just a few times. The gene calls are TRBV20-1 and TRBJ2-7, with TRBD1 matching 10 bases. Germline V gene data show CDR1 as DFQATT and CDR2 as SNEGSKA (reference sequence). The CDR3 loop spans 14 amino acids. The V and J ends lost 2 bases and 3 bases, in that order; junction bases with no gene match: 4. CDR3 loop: CSARPGQGFYEQYF. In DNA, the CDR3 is TGCAGTGCTAGACCGGGACAGGGGTTCTACGAGCAGTACTTC.

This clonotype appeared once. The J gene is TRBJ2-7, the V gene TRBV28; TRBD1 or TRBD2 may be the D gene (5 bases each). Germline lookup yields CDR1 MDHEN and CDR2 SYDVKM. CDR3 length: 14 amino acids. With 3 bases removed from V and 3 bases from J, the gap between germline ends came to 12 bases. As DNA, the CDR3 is TGTGCCAGCAGTTTGGGACGGGCCGGCTACGAGCAGTACTTC. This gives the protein CASSLGRAGYEQYF.

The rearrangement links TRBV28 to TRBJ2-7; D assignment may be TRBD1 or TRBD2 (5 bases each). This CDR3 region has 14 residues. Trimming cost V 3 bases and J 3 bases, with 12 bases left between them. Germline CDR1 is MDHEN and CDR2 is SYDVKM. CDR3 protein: CASSLPGTGYEQYF. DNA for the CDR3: TGTGCCAGCAGTTTGCCGGGGACGGGCTACGAGCAGTACTTC.

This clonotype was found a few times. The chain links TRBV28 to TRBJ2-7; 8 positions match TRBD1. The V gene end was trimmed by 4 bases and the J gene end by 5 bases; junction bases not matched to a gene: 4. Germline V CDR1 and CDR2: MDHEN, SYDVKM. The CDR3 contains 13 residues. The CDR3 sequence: CASSWAGGDEQYF. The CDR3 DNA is TGTGCCAGCAGTTGGGCAGGGGGCGACGAGCAGTACTTC. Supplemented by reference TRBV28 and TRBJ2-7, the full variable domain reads DVKVTQSSRYLVKRTGEKVFLECVQDMDHENMFWYRQDPGLGLRLIYFSYDVKMKEKGDIPEGYSVSREKKERFSLILESASTNQTSMYLCASSWAGGDEQYFGPGTRLTVT.

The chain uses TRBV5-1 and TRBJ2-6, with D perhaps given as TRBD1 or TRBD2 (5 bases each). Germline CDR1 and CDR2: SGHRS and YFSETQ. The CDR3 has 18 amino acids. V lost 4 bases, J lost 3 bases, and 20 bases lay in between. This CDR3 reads CASSPRGAGKSGANVLTF. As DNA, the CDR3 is TGCGCCAGCAGCCCGAGGGGAGCAGGGAAAAGTGGGGCCAACGTCCTGACTTTC. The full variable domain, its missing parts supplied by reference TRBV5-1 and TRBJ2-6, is KAGVTQTPRYLIKTRGQQVTLSCSPISGHRSVSWYQQTPGQGLQFLFEYFSETQRNKGNFPGRFSGRQFSNSRSEMNVSTLELGDSALYLCASSPRGAGKSGANVLTFGAGSRLTVL.

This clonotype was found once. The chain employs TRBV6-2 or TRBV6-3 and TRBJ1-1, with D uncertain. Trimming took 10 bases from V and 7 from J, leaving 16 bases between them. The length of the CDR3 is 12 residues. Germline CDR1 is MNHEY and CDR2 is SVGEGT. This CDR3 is CANNMMPLEAFF. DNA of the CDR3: TGTGCCAACAATATGATGCCCCTTGAAGCTTTCTTT.